This T cell receptor beta chain was sequenced in a study of OX40 agonist ivuxolimab in advanced cancers. Whole-study context: Patients received ivuxolimab, an intravenous treatment, every 2 weeks at 0.01 to 10 mg/kg.

V lost 8 bases and J 5 bases, leaving 18 bases between the germline ends. Germline V gene sequence: CDR1 WNHNN, CDR2 SYGVQD (reference sequence). CDR3 size: 14 residues. Generated by immunoSEQ multiplex PCR, the TCRdb table keeps only in-frame clones and is missing some. The sample includes about 21,000 clones, 65% to 90% of them seen just once. The timepoints at which blood was sampled were baseline, cycle 4 day 1, and cycle 7 day 1. Remarks on this clone: The antigen is not known.

Findings of the study overall: Some nonresponders also had low normalized T-cell clonal expansion.

This receptor was obtained from an adult with an advanced solid tumor such as melanoma, head and neck, liver or kidney cancer. Specimen: CD4+ or CD8+ T cells sorted from blood, collected in a trial of the OX40 agonist ivuxolimab. This rearrangement joins TRBV10-1 to TRBJ1-1, with D perhaps matching TRBD1 (5 bases). Here the CDR3 reads CASGGVGARTEAFF. Here the CDR3 DNA reads TGCGCCAGCGGGGGGGTAGGGGCGAGGACTGAAGCTTTCTTT.